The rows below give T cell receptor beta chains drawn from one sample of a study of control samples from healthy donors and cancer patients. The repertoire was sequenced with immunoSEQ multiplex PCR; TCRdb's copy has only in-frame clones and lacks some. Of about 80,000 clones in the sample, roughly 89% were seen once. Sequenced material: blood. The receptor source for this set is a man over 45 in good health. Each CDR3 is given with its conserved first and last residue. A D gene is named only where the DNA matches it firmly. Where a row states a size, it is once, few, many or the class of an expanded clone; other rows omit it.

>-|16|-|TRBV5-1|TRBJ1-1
TGCGCCAGCAGCCTCCAGGGGCGGAGTATGAACACTGAAGCTTTCTTT
CASSLQGRSMNTEAFF
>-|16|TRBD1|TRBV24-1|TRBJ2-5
TGTGCCACCAGTGATCCGGCAGGGGGTGAACAAGAGACCCAGTACTTC
CATSDPAGGEQETQYF
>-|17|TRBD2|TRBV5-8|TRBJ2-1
TGTGCCAGCAGCTTGGGTACTAGCGGGGGCCCAGGAAATGAGCAGTTCTTC
CASSLGTSGGPGNEQFF
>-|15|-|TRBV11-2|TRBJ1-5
TGTGCCAGCAGCCCCTCGGACAGCCTCAATCAGCCCCAGCATTTT
CASSPSDSLNQPQHF
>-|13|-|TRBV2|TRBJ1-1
TGTGCCAGCAGTGATCTCCCGAACACTGAAGCTTTCTTT
CASSDLPNTEAFF
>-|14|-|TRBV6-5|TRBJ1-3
TGTGCCAGCAGTCTAGGAGGAGCTGGAAACACCATATATTTT
CASSLGGAGNTIYF
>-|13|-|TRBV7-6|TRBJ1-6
TGTGCCAGCAGCTTAGCGGAGAATTCACCCCTCCACTTT
CASSLAENSPLHF
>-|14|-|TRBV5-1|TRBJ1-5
TGCGCCAGCAGCTTGGACGGGGGGAGTCAGCCCCAGCATTTT
CASSLDGGSQPQHF
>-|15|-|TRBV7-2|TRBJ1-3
TGTGCCAGCAGCTTAGACAGGGATGGACTCGGCACCATATATTTT
CASSLDRDGLGTIYF
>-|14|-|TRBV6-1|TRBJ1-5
TGTGCCAGCAGTGAAGCATTGGGCGGGGGGCCCCAGCATTTT
CASSEALGGGPQHF
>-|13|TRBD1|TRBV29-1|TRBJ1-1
TGCAGCGTTGACGAAACAGGGGGAAATAAAGCTTTCTTT
CSVDETGGNKAFF
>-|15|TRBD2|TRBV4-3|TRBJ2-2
TGCGCCAGCAGCCAAGAGCGGGGGGGAGTCGGGGAGCTGTTTTTT
CASSQERGGVGELFF
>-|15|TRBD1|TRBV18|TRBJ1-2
TGTGCCAGCTCACCGGGGAGACAGGGTGTAAATGGCTACACCTTC
CASSPGRQGVNGYTF
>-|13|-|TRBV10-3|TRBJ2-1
TGTGCCATCTCGGTCACAGGGAGTAATGAGCAGTTCTTC
CAISVTGSNEQFF
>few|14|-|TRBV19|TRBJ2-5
TGTGCCAGTAGTGAGGGACGGAAGCAAGAGACCCAGTACTTC
CASSEGRKQETQYF
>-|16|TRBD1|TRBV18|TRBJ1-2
TGTGCCAGCTCGCCGGGCAGACAGGGCGATAACTATGGCTACACCTTC
CASSPGRQGDNYGYTF
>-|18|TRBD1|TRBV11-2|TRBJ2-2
TGTGCCAGCAGCCTCCGGGACAGGGGACCGCTGAACACCGGGGAGCTGTTTTTT
CASSLRDRGPLNTGELFF
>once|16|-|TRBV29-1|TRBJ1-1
TGCAGCGTTGAAGATTGGCCGGGACTGTGGGGCACTGAAGCTTTCTTT
CSVEDWPGLWGTEAFF
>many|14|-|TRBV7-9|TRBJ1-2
TGTGCCAGCAGCTTAGATGGAGGGCCGGATGGCTACACCTTC
CASSLDGGPDGYTF
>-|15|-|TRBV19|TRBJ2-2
TGTGCCAGTAGTAGACAGTTTGCGAACACCGGGGAGCTGTTTTTT
CASSRQFANTGELFF